Described below is a single TCR beta chain sequence and its context. These data belong to a study of blood T cell repertoires in COVID-19. Sequenced by immunoSEQ multiplex PCR; TCRdb stores in-frame clones only, minus some. The sample gives some 70,000 clones, 70% to 90% of which show up once; approximately 3.6% is in the top ten. CDR3 length: 15 amino acids. Germline V gene sequence: CDR1 MGHRA, CDR2 YSYEKL. Trimming shortened V by 1 base and J by 0 bases, and 9 bases separated the two germline ends. This clonotype was obtained from a woman aged 45-65 years with COVID-19, enrolled during active disease. The material sequenced was peripheral blood. The gene calls are TRBV4-1 and TRBJ1-1; D remains unclear. The CDR3 reads CASSQVSELNTEAFF. DNA of the CDR3: TGCGCCAGCAGCCAAGTGTCAGAATTGAACACTGAAGCTTTCTTT.